Below, 21 T cell receptor beta chains from the same sample are listed, as sequenced in a study of blood T cells in healthy people across ages. The use of a sample-barcoded 5' primer and a J-beta primer mix characterized a second PCR of roughly 6 to 11 cycles. Each CDR3 protein gets one entry after TCRdb re-called the 5' RACE reads with MiXCR. The table lists 1.6 million or so distinct CDR3 sequences, roughly 32% of them singletons. Sequenced material: blood. These receptors all come from a woman younger than 45 in good health.

CDR3 bases: TGCAGTGCTAAAGTGCAAGGAGGGAGGGCCGCCTACAATGAGCAGTTCTTC. It codes for CSAKVQGGRAAYNEQFF. The J gene is TRBJ2-1, the V gene TRBV20-1; the match to TRBD2 covers 7 bases. The CDR3 extends over 17 amino acids. Germline V gene sequence: CDR1 DFQATT, CDR2 SNEGSKA (reference sequence). With V trimmed by 4 bases and J by 2 bases, 14 bases remained unmatched.

The sample holds a few counts of this clonotype. The J gene is TRBJ1-2, the V gene TRBV4-1; D gene uncertain. V gave up 3 bases and J gave up 5 bases, with 25 bases separating them. Germline-derived CDR1 and CDR2 are MGHRA and YSYEKL. This CDR3 contains 18 residues. Here the CDR3 reads CASSQKSTERWAIYGYTF. CDR3 nucleotides: TGCGCCAGCAGCCAGAAGAGCACGGAACGGTGGGCCATATATGGCTACACCTTC.

The rearrangement joins TRBV12-3 or TRBV12-4 to TRBJ1-1; 10 nucleotides line up with TRBD1. V shed 6 bases, J shed 7 bases, and the junction held 14 bases outside the gene matches. There are 16 residues in the CDR3. CDR3 sequence (DNA): TGTGCCAGCAGCCTGACCTCCTGGACAGGGGGAGGTGAAGCTTTCTTT. It is translated as CASSLTSWTGGGEAFF.

This clonotype showed up just a few times. At one boundary the junction diverges from the germline segment, which might be a read error. The rearrangement links TRBV7-2 to TRBJ2-5, with D perhaps matching TRBD1 (6 bases). The closer fit of TRBJ2-7 to the DNA end suggests the J call may be wrong. Germline loops: CDR1 SGHTA, CDR2 FQGNSA. The CDR3 contains 14 residues. CDR3 DNA sequence: TGTGCTAGCAGCAAGGGACAATACGCCTACGAGCAGTACTTC. Its translation is CASSKGQYAYEQYF.

This clonotype showed up many times. A much larger clone is a single base away; this may be a read error. The J gene is TRBJ2-5, the V gene TRBV9, with unresolved D. V lost 4 bases to trimming and J lost 5 bases, with 18 bases between them. The CDR3 covers 15 residues. Germline CDR1 SGDLS, CDR2 YYNGEE. The CDR3, as DNA: TGTGCCAGCAGCCCCCGGTCGGACGCCTGGGAGACCCAGTACTTC. This translates into CASSPRSDAWETQYF.

This clonotype was counted between two and nine times. V is TRBV20-1 and J is TRBJ2-3, with 10 bases that match TRBD2. Germline CDR1 is DFQATT and CDR2 is SNEGSKA (reference sequence). The CDR3 covers 14 residues. J was trimmed by 5 bases and V by 7 bases; bases with no gene match: 9. Written as DNA, the CDR3 is TGCAGTGTCGCGGTACTAGCGGGAATAGATACGCAGTATTTT. As protein: CSVAVLAGIDTQYF.

Many counts were recorded for this clonotype. The chain uses TRBV2 and TRBJ2-7; a weak D match, TRBD1 (6 bases). Trimming took off 2 bases at V and 3 bases at J, with 11 bases between the two ends. In germline, CDR1 is SNHLY, CDR2 FYNNEI. The CDR3 has 14 amino acids. The CDR3 nucleotides are TGTGCCAGCAGTGAATGGACAGAACTCTACGAGCAGTACTTC. Protein: CASSEWTELYEQYF.

This clonotype was counted only a few times. The chain links TRBV20-1 to TRBJ2-5; D not resolved. Trimming removed 0 bases from V and 12 bases from J, with 11 bases in between. Germline loops: CDR1 DFQATT, CDR2 SNEGSKA (reference sequence). The CDR3 loop spans 11 amino acids. The CDR3 DNA reads as TGCAGTGCTAGAGATTTAGGACGGGAGTACTTC. It translates to CSARDLGREYF.

This clonotype turned up a few times. The rearrangement uses TRBV20-1 and TRBJ2-3; 12 bases fit TRBD2. CDR3 length equals 16 residues. In germline, CDR1 is DFQATT, CDR2 SNEGSKA (reference sequence). Losses at the gene ends were 3 bases for V and 4 bases for J; bases not matched to a gene: 8. The CDR3 bases are TGCAGTGCTAGGGCTAGCGGGGGGGCCCTCCCAGATACGCAGTATTTT. Translation: CSARASGGALPDTQYF.

The sample holds a few counts of this clonotype. The chain joins TRBV6-1 to TRBJ1-2; possible D gene TRBD1, 6 bases. The V end lost 1 base, the J end lost 5 bases, and 14 bases lay between the germline ends. The CDR3 spans 15 residues. Germline assignment: CDR1 MNHNS and CDR2 SASEGT. DNA of the CDR3: TGTGCCAGCAGTGAAGTATTGGGGGCCCCTTATGGCTACACCTTC. Translating it yields CASSEVLGAPYGYTF.

This clonotype was seen a handful of times. The V and J genes are TRBV4-2 and TRBJ2-5; D perhaps matches TRBD1 (6 bases). The germline gives CDR1 LGHNA, CDR2 YNFKEQ. The CDR3 consists of 15 residues. V was cut by 2 bases and J by 13 bases, with 23 bases left in between. CDR3 in DNA: TGTGCCAGCAGCCAATCAGGGGCGGAAAGAAGGGGACGGTACTTC. It codes for CASSQSGAERRGRYF.

This clonotype was seen a handful of times. The V call is TRBV28, the J call TRBJ1-4, with D possibly TRBD1 on 5 matching bases. This CDR3 spans 15 amino acids. V was clipped by 6 bases and J by 1 base, with 12 bases between them. The germline gives CDR1 MDHEN, CDR2 SYDVKM. The CDR3 loop reads CASSPDGGTNEKLFF. CDR3 sequence (DNA): TGTGCCAGCAGCCCGGACGGGGGAACTAATGAAAAACTGTTTTTT.

This chain links TRBV10-3 with TRBJ2-7; D tentatively fits TRBD1 or TRBD2 (6 bases each). The CDR3 length is 14 residues. Trimming took 9 bases from V and 0 from J, leaving 15 bases between them. Germline loops: CDR1 ENHRY, CDR2 SYGVKD. The CDR3, as DNA: TGTGCCATTCGGACGGGGGCAAACTCCTACGAGCAGTACTTC. Translation: CAIRTGANSYEQYF.

The chain joins TRBV2 to TRBJ1-2; D is uncertain. Per the germline V gene, CDR1 is SNHLY and CDR2 is FYNNEI. V was trimmed by 3 bases and J by 3 bases, leaving 11 bases between them. This CDR3 comprises 14 residues. CDR3 region: CASSDRGADYGYTF. CDR3 nucleotides: TGTGCCAGCAGTGACCGGGGTGCCGACTATGGCTACACCTTC.

The chain has TRBV6-5 and TRBJ1-2; tentatively, D is TRBD1 (5 bases). This CDR3 contains 12 residues. The germline V and J ends were trimmed by 6 bases and 6 bases, with 11 bases remaining between them. The germline V gene encodes CDR1 MNHEY and CDR2 SVGAGI. The CDR3 loop reads CASSSREDGYTF. CDR3 coding DNA: TGTGCCAGCAGCTCCAGGGAGGATGGCTACACCTTC.

The J gene is TRBJ1-1, the V gene TRBV29-1; 7 positions match TRBD1. In germline, CDR1 is SQVTM, CDR2 ANQGSEA. The V and J ends lost 5 bases and 2 bases, in that order; junction bases with no gene match: 8. The CDR3 is 14 residues long. DNA of the CDR3: TGCAGCGTTAACGCCGGGACAGCAAACACTGAAGCTTTCTTT. This sequence encodes CSVNAGTANTEAFF. Full variable domain (remainder filled in from reference TRBV29-1 and TRBJ1-1): SAVISQKPSRDICQRGTSLTIQCQVDSQVTMMFWYRQQPGQSLTLIATANQGSEATYESGFVIDKFPISRPNLTFSTLTVSNMSPEDSSIYLCSVNAGTANTEAFFGQGTRLTVV.

This chain connects TRBV5-1 to TRBJ2-7; 14 bases line up with TRBD2. The ends lost 0 bases at V and 5 bases at J; junction bases unmatched: 4. The length of the CDR3 is 16 residues. Looked up from germline, CDR1 is SGHRS and CDR2 is YFSETQ. The CDR3 spells CASSLAGLAGGHEQYF. CDR3 nucleotides: TGCGCCAGCAGCTTGGCCGGACTAGCGGGGGGCCACGAGCAGTACTTC.

The V gene is TRBV20-1, the J gene TRBJ2-5; D uncertain. The V gene's germline CDR1 is DFQATT and CDR2 SNEGSKA (reference sequence). This CDR3 contains 13 residues. Trimming cost V 5 bases and J 5 bases, with 15 bases left between them. This chain's CDR3 is CSAYDKGEETQYF. The CDR3 DNA follows: TGCAGTGCTTACGACAAGGGCGAGGAGACCCAGTACTTC.

Only one count was recorded for this clonotype. The genes are TRBV15 and TRBJ2-3, with 16 bases fitting TRBD2. Germline CDR1 is LNHNV and CDR2 is YYDKDF (reference sequence). This CDR3 region has 16 residues. Trimming removed 5 bases from V and 6 bases from J; junction bases left unmatched: 5. DNA for the CDR3: TGTGCCACCAGCGTAGGGACTAGCGGGAGGGCCGATACGCAGTATTTT. Its protein is CATSVGTSGRADTQYF. Based on the CDR3 plus reference TRBV15 and TRBJ2-3, the full variable domain is DAMVIQNPRYQVTQFGKPVTLSCSQTLNHNVMYWYQQKSSQAPKLLFHYYDKDFNNEADTPDNFQSRRPNTSFCFLDIRSPGLGDTAMYLCATSVGTSGRADTQYFGPGTRLTVL.

This clonotype has only a few counts. The chain combines TRBV12-3 or TRBV12-4 with TRBJ1-2; D might be TRBD1 (6 bases). Trimming removed 1 base at V and 8 bases at J, with 17 bases between. The CDR3 sequence is 15 residues long. Here the CDR3 DNA reads TGTGCCAGCAGTTTAGTACAGGGACCCCCCAAAGGCTACACCTTC. Its protein is CASSLVQGPPKGYTF.

At least ten counts were recorded for this clonotype. The DNA for the CDR3 is TGCAGTGGTGGGGCGACAGGGTCCGAGCAGTACTTC. This sequence encodes CSGGATGSEQYF. This chain uses TRBV20-1 with TRBJ2-4; TRBD1 matches at 7 bases. The better agreement between TRBJ2-7 and the DNA end casts doubt on the J call. This CDR3 is 12 amino acids long. Germline CDR1 and CDR2: DFQATT and SNEGSKA (reference sequence).